What follows are 23 T cell receptor beta chains derived from one specimen sequenced in a study of T cell responses to AZD1222 COVID-19 vaccine. Sequenced by immunoSEQ multiplex PCR; TCRdb stores in-frame clones only, minus some. Of approximately 120,000 clones listed, around 89% are singletons. The source was peripheral blood, collected on day 0 of MenACWY control vaccination. These TCRs come from an adult in good health.

V usage is TRBV24-1 and J usage is TRBJ2-7; tentatively, D is TRBD2 (5 bases). The germline gives CDR1 KGHDR, CDR2 SFDVKD. CDR3 length: 12 amino acids. V dropped 9 bases and J dropped 4 bases, with 12 bases sitting between them. The CDR3 region is CATPGRDYEQYF. The CDR3 DNA sequence: TGTGCCACCCCGGGGAGAGATTACGAGCAGTACTTC.

The chain has TRBV3-1 (or the pseudogene TRBV3-2) and TRBJ2-7, with D perhaps matching TRBD2 (6 bases). Trimming left V 4 bases short and J 0 bases short, with 16 bases between. Germline CDR1 LGHDT, CDR2 YNNKEL (reference sequence). The CDR3 is 16 residues long. CDR3 loop: CASSPVGSGRSYEQYF. The CDR3 DNA reads TGTGCCAGCAGCCCCGTGGGTAGCGGACGCTCCTACGAGCAGTACTTC.

The chain uses TRBV5-1 and TRBJ2-2; D is uncertain. This CDR3 comprises 16 residues. Per the germline V gene, CDR1 is SGHRS and CDR2 is YFSETQ. Trimming left V 0 bases short and J 2 bases short, with 11 bases between. Here the CDR3 reads CASSLGWATNTGELFF. CDR3 in DNA: TGCGCCAGCAGCTTGGGTTGGGCCACCAACACCGGGGAGCTGTTTTTT. The variable domain in full, completed from reference TRBV5-1 and TRBJ2-2, reads KAGVTQTPRYLIKTRGQQVTLSCSPISGHRSVSWYQQTPGQGLQFLFEYFSETQRNKGNFPGRFSGRQFSNSRSEMNVSTLELGDSALYLCASSLGWATNTGELFFGEGSRLTVL.

This clone was picked up one time. The J gene is TRBJ1-2, the V gene TRBV5-1; perhaps TRBD1 as D (6 bases). This CDR3 has 16 amino acids. Germline V gives CDR1 SGHRS, CDR2 YFSETQ. V was shortened by 4 bases and J by 2 bases, with 18 bases between the two germline ends. The CDR3: CASSHTGTTSNYGYTF. CDR3 coding DNA: TGCGCCAGCAGCCATACAGGGACAACCTCGAACTATGGCTACACCTTC.

The chain is built from TRBV19 and TRBJ2-3; D uncertain. CDR3 length: 14 residues. V lost 3 bases and J lost 2, with 9 bases in between. Germline V gene sequence: CDR1 LNHDA, CDR2 SQIVND (reference sequence). The CDR3 DNA reads TGTGCCAGTAGTATTGATTACATCACAGATACGCAGTATTTT. It codes for CASSIDYITDTQYF.

The rearrangement joins TRBV6-2 or TRBV6-3 to TRBJ2-5, with D hard to call. This CDR3 has 16 residues. The germline gives CDR1 MNHEY, CDR2 SVGEGT. The V gene lost 2 bases and the J gene lost 1 base, with 14 bases spanning the gap. The chain's CDR3 is CASSYPGQPAQETQYF. The CDR3 nucleotides read TGTGCCAGCAGTTACCCCGGCCAACCTGCCCAAGAGACCCAGTACTTC.

The chain is built from TRBV11-3 and TRBJ2-1; 13 nucleotides match TRBD2. CDR3 length: 16 residues. J was trimmed by 6 bases and V by 4 bases; bases with no gene match: 6. CDR1 and CDR2 (germline): SGHNT, YENEEA. In nucleotides, the CDR3 is TGTGCCAGCAGCTCGGGACTAGCGGGATGGACCAATGAGCAGTTCTTC. Amino acids: CASSSGLAGWTNEQFF. The complete variable domain, with remaining parts taken from reference TRBV11-3 and TRBJ2-1, reads EAGVVQSPRYKIIEKKQPVAFWCNPISGHNTLYWYLQNLGQGPELLIRYENEEAVDDSQLPKDRFSAERLKGVDSTLKIQPAELGDSAVYLCASSSGLAGWTNEQFFGPGTRLTVL.

The V call is TRBV6-5, the J call TRBJ1-1, with D perhaps TRBD1 (5 bases). Germline V gene lookup returns CDR1 MNHEY and CDR2 SVGAGI. The CDR3 has 13 residues. Trimming shortened V by 6 bases and J by 4 bases, and 12 bases separated the two germline ends. In nucleotides, the CDR3 is TGTGCCAGCAGGAGACAGTCGGGCACTGAAGCTTTCTTT. Translated, it gives CASRRQSGTEAFF.

The chain links TRBV30 to TRBJ1-2, with D hard to call. Germline V lookup: CDR1 GTSNPN, CDR2 SVGIG (reference sequence). This CDR3 has 12 residues. The V end lost 7 bases, the J end lost 2 bases, and 11 bases lay between the germline ends. CDR3 amino acids: CASVARNYGYTF. The CDR3 DNA follows: TGTGCCTCCGTGGCCCGGAACTATGGCTACACCTTC.

The V and J genes are TRBV9 and TRBJ2-3; D is unresolved. CDR1 is SGDLS, CDR2 YYNGEE, per germline. V lost 0 bases, J lost 1 base, and 15 bases lay in between. The length of the CDR3 is 17 residues. The CDR3 sequence: CASSVGRMRYRTDTQYF. DNA for the CDR3: TGTGCCAGCAGCGTAGGAAGGATGAGATACCGCACAGATACGCAGTATTTT.

The chain combines TRBV7-2 with TRBJ1-1; D remains unclear. Germline CDR1 reads SGHTA; CDR2 reads FQGNSA. The CDR3 has 15 residues. V was clipped by 3 bases and J by 7 bases, with 18 bases between them. Here the CDR3 DNA reads TGTGCCAGCAGCTTCCTGGTGGTGGGAGCGGGTGAAGCTTTCTTT. It is translated as CASSFLVVGAGEAFF. Full variable domain (remainder filled in from reference TRBV7-2 and TRBJ1-1): GAGVSQSPSNKVTEKGKDVELRCDPISGHTALYWYRQSLGQGLEFLIYFQGNSAPDKSGLPSDRFSAERTGGSVSTLTIQRTQQEDSAVYLCASSFLVVGAGEAFFGQGTRLTVV.

The rearrangement uses TRBV27 and TRBJ2-7, with D possibly matching TRBD1 (5 bases). The germline gives CDR1 MNHEY, CDR2 SMNVEV (reference sequence). Between the trimmed V and J ends, which lost 2 bases and 2 bases, there was a span of 10 bases. The CDR3 extends over 14 amino acids. CDR3 bases: TGTGCCAGCAGTTTAGGGGCTGGGGCCTACGAGCAGTACTTC. Translated: CASSLGAGAYEQYF.

V and J are TRBV5-1 and TRBJ1-1, with D possibly TRBD1 on 6 matching bases. Germline values: CDR1 SGHRS, CDR2 YFSETQ. Trimming pared 4 bases from V and 4 bases from J, leaving 14 bases between. The CDR3 is 14 amino acids. In DNA form, the CDR3 reads TGCGCCAGCAGCGGGGGGCTAACGGGCACTGAAGCTTTCTTT. Translation: CASSGGLTGTEAFF.

The genes are TRBV7-9 and TRBJ2-5; 7 nucleotides match TRBD2. Trimming cost V 6 bases and J 4 bases; bases outside gene matches: 8. Germline CDR1 SEHNR, CDR2 FQNEAQ (reference sequence). This CDR3 is 14 amino acids long. The CDR3 nucleotides are TGTGCCAGCAGGGCGGGAGCTGTGTTAGAGACCCAGTACTTC. Protein sequence: CASRAGAVLETQYF.

The genes are TRBV4-1 and TRBJ2-2; D not certain. This CDR3 contains 13 residues. CDR1 is MGHRA and CDR2 is YSYEKL in the germline V gene. The germline V and J ends were trimmed by 0 bases and 7 bases, with 6 bases remaining between them. CDR3 region: CASSQDGGGELFF. CDR3 DNA sequence: TGCGCCAGCAGCCAAGATGGCGGCGGGGAGCTGTTTTTT.

V is TRBV6-1 and J is TRBJ2-3, with 8 nucleotides matching TRBD2. The V gene end was trimmed by 2 bases and the J gene end by 4 bases; junction bases not matched to a gene: 5. Looked up from germline, CDR1 is MNHNS and CDR2 is SASEGT. CDR3 length: 15 amino acids. Written as DNA, the CDR3 is TGTGCCAGCAGTGAATTGTCGGGAGGGCCAGATACGCAGTATTTT. This encodes CASSELSGGPDTQYF.

The chain combines TRBV24-1 with TRBJ2-5; possibly TRBD1 or TRBD2 for D (5 bases each). Per germline, CDR1 KGHDR and CDR2 SFDVKD. The CDR3 extends over 15 amino acids. The ends were cut back, 2 bases at V and 1 base at J, with 10 bases in the middle. The CDR3 DNA follows: TGTGCCACCAGTGATTCGGGACGAGTCCAAGAGACCCAGTACTTC. This codes for CATSDSGRVQETQYF.

The rearrangement links TRBV5-1 to TRBJ2-7; weak D call: TRBD2 (5 bases). The germline gives CDR1 SGHRS, CDR2 YFSETQ. V was clipped by 0 bases and J by 4 bases, with 11 bases between them. The CDR3 is 14 amino acids. The CDR3: CASSLGTPGYEQYF. Here the CDR3 DNA reads TGCGCCAGCAGCTTGGGGACTCCCGGGTACGAGCAGTACTTC.

The V call is TRBV2, the J call TRBJ2-1, with TRBD2 matching 12 bases. The CDR3 sequence is 16 residues long. V shed 6 bases and J 1 base; nucleotides not matched to a gene: 4. The germline gives CDR1 SNHLY, CDR2 FYNNEI. For the CDR3, the DNA is TGTGCCAGCAGAAAGGGACTAGCGGGTTCCTACAATGAGCAGTTCTTC. This translates into CASRKGLAGSYNEQFF.

The genes are TRBV29-1 and TRBJ2-5, with TRBD2 identical over 9 bases. The germline CDR1 and CDR2 sequences are SQVTM and ANQGSEA. Trimming removed 4 bases from V and 5 bases from J; junction bases left unmatched: 11. The CDR3 runs to 15 residues. CDR3 nucleotides: TGCAGCGTTGCCCTGAACTTAGCGGGAGCGGAGACCCAGTACTTC. Translation gives CSVALNLAGAETQYF.

This clone appeared a single time. This sequence joins TRBV28 and TRBJ2-7; D is unresolved. CDR3 size: 12 residues. The V and J ends lost 3 bases and 3 bases respectively, with 6 bases between them. CDR1 and CDR2 (germline): MDHEN, SYDVKM. The CDR3 sequence is CASSLVGYEQYF. CDR3 DNA sequence: TGTGCCAGCAGTTTGGTAGGCTACGAGCAGTACTTC.

The V and J genes are TRBV10-1 and TRBJ2-7; 7 bases agree with TRBD1. V shed 3 bases, J shed 5 bases, and the junction held 7 bases outside the gene matches. The CDR3 is 14 residues long. Per the germline V gene, CDR1 is WNHNN and CDR2 is SYGVQD (reference sequence). The CDR3 loop reads CASSDIQGNNEQYF. CDR3 DNA sequence: TGCGCCAGCAGTGATATACAGGGGAACAACGAGCAGTACTTC.

This chain links TRBV12-3 or TRBV12-4 with TRBJ2-7; no firm D call. This CDR3 comprises 11 residues. The V and J ends lost 6 bases and 3 bases respectively, with 6 bases between them. The CDR3 DNA reads TGTGCCAGCAGCCTAATCTACGAGCAGTACTTC. Its protein product is CASSLIYEQYF.